These T cell receptor beta chains were read from a single sample in a study of early T cells in non-severe SARS-CoV-2 infection. A single record per CDR3 protein comes from TCRdb applying MiXCR to the 5' RACE reads. The sample shows more than 60,000 distinct CDR3 sequences, 12% of them seen only once. Sequenced material: whole blood, taken at baseline. The receptors stem from an adult who was a healthcare worker with PCR-confirmed SARS-CoV-2 infection or an uninfected control (not recorded which). The donor label of this sample is uncertain. CDR3s include the opening cysteine and the closing phenylalanine or tryptophan. A D gene is named only where the DNA matches it firmly. Size values are once, few and many counts, or a class for expanded clones, and some rows have none.

j_gene,abundance,v_gene,d_gene,CDR3nt,CDR3aa
TRBJ1-6,NA,TRBV5-5,NA,TGTGCCAGCAGCTTGGATGGGAGCTCCTATAATTCACCCCTCCACTTT,CASSLDGSSYNSPLHF
TRBJ2-4,few,TRBV27,TRBD1,TGTGCCAGCAGTCGGACAGGGGGCAAAAACATTCAGTACTTC,CASSRTGGKNIQYF
TRBJ1-2,NA,TRBV2,TRBD1,TGTGCCAGCAGTCCGGGGACAGGGGCCCGGGGCACCTTC,CASSPGTGARGTF
TRBJ2-3,NA,TRBV6-2/TRBV6-3,NA,TGTGCCAGCAGTAATCAGGGTAGAGCAGATACGCAGTATTTT,CASSNQGRADTQYF
TRBJ1-1,NA,TRBV5-1,NA,TGCGCCAGCAGCTTGGTGGTAGGGGTGCTAAACACTGAAGCTTTCTTT,CASSLVVGVLNTEAFF
TRBJ2-3,few,TRBV20-1,NA,TGCAGTGCTGCCGTTTGGGGGAGGCCAGATACGCAGTATTTT,CSAAVWGRPDTQYF
TRBJ2-2,few,TRBV5-1,NA,TGCGCCAGCAGCGGCGGGACAGTTAACACCGGGGAGCTGTTTTTT,CASSGGTVNTGELFF
TRBJ1-1,NA,TRBV5-6,NA,TGTGCCAGCACCCTTGGGGCAGGGAAATACACTGAAGCTTTCTTT,CASTLGAGKYTEAFF
TRBJ1-4,many,TRBV14,NA,TGTGCCAGCAGCCATCTATGGAATGAAAAACTGTTTTTT,CASSHLWNEKLFF
TRBJ2-1,NA,TRBV20-1,NA,TGCAGTGCTTCCACGCTGGCCTCCTACAATGAGCAGTTCTTC,CSASTLASYNEQFF
TRBJ2-3,few,TRBV2,TRBD1,TGTGCCAGCAGTAGCCGGGACAGGTTGGCAGATACGCAGTATTTT,CASSSRDRLADTQYF
TRBJ1-5,NA,TRBV5-6,NA,TGTGCCAGCAGCGCCAGGGGTTATGGCAATCAGCCCCAGCATTTT,CASSARGYGNQPQHF
TRBJ2-5,many,TRBV18,NA,TGTGCCAGCTCACCATCCCGCCAGGATGCAAGCCAAGAGACCCAGTACTTC,CASSPSRQDASQETQYF
TRBJ1-5,few,TRBV19,TRBD1,TGTGCCAGTAGTTTTTTGGACAGGGTAGGCAATCAGCCCCAGCATTTT,CASSFLDRVGNQPQHF
TRBJ1-2,few,TRBV5-1,NA,TGCGCCAGCACCAAACCCGGTTCAGATGGCTACACCTTC,CASTKPGSDGYTF
TRBJ2-1,NA,TRBV10-3,TRBD2,TGTGCCATCAGTGACGCTTCGGGGGGGCCTTCCTACAATGAGCAGTTCTTC,CAISDASGGPSYNEQFF
TRBJ2-2,many,TRBV30,TRBD2,TGTGCCTGGGTTAAAGGGCTAGGTCGCGGGAGGAACACCGGGGAGCTGTTTTTT,CAWVKGLGRGRNTGELFF
TRBJ1-2,few,TRBV29-1,NA,TGCAGCGTTCGGTCGGGCCTCTACTATGGCTACACCTTC,CSVRSGLYYGYTF
TRBJ2-4,NA,TRBV9,NA,TGTGCCAGCAGCGTAGGTGGGGCAGAGAACATTCAGTACTTC,CASSVGGAENIQYF
TRBJ1-4,few,TRBV28,TRBD1,TGTGCCAGCAGTTCCCTGGACAGGGGCTATGAAAAACTGTTTTTT,CASSSLDRGYEKLFF
TRBJ1-1,NA,TRBV7-6,NA,TGTGCCAGCAGCTCCCACATGAACACTGAAGCTTTCTTT,CASSSHMNTEAFF
TRBJ2-3,few,TRBV5-1,TRBD2,TGCGCCAGCAGCTTGGGAGGACTAGCGGACACAGATACGCAGTATTTT,CASSLGGLADTDTQYF